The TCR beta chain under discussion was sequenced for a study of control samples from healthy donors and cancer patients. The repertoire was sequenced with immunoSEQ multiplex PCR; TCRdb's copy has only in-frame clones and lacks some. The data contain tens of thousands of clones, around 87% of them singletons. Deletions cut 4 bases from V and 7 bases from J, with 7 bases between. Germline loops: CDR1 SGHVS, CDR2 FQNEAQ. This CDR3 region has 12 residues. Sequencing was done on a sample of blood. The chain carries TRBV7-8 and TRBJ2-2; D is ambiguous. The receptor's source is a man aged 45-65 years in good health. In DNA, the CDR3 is TGTGCCAGCAGCTCCTCCTACGGGGAGCTGTTTTTT. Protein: CASSSSYGELFF. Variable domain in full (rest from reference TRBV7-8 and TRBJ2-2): GAGVSQSPRYKVAKRGQDVALRCDPISGHVSLFWYQQALGQGPEFLTYFQNEAQLDKSGLPSDRFFAERPEGSVSTLKIQRTQQEDSAVYLCASSSSYGELFFGEGSRLTVL.